These 8 T cell receptor beta chains came from one sample sequenced in a study of regulatory T cells in long-lasting Graves disease. Time point: newly diagnosed GD, antithyroid drugs for less than 3 months. Researchers made the TCR library from RNA that was extracted from PBMCs. Both iRepertoire HTBI primers and Arm-PCR of CDR3 regions were used to build the TCR beta libraries. TCRdb ran MiXCR on the multiplex PCR reads and lists one entry per CDR3 protein. The sample contains roughly 410,000 distinct CDR3 sequences, about 15% of which appear only once. A further study also used this sample, focusing on T cells in Graves' hyperthyroidism and ophthalmopathy.

Sample: peripheral blood mononuclear cells (PBMCs), taken at new diagnosis, from a patient treated with antithyroid drugs. Source of these receptors: a woman aged 40-49 years with Graves disease.

The chain is built from TRBV5-6 and TRBJ1-2; 7 nucleotides align to TRBD1. The germline CDR1 and CDR2 sequences are SGHDT and YYEEEE. V was pared by 0 bases and J by 1 base, with 6 bases of the junction left unmatched. The CDR3 contains 16 residues. In DNA, the CDR3 is TGTGCCAGCAGCTTGGGGACAGGACTCAGTAACTATGGCTACACCTTC. Protein product: CASSLGTGLSNYGYTF.

The table lists this clonotype with many counts. The chain carries TRBV2 and TRBJ2-7; 7 bases map to TRBD1. The CDR3 is 13 amino acids. The J segment lost 2 bases and the V segment lost 7 bases, leaving 5 bases of the junction unmatched. Germline CDR1 SNHLY, CDR2 FYNNEI. CDR3 sequence (DNA): TGTGCCAGCAAAGGGACAGAAACCTACGAGCAGTACTTC. Protein sequence: CASKGTETYEQYF.

The chain links TRBV20-1 to TRBJ1-2, with a tentative D call TRBD1 (6 bases). CDR1 is DFQATT, CDR2 SNEGSKA, per germline (reference sequence). Trimming took off 4 bases at V and 7 bases at J, with 10 bases between the two ends. The CDR3 loop spans 11 amino acids. Here the CDR3 DNA reads TGCAGTGCTATCCTGGACAGTGGCTACACCTTC. It encodes CSAILDSGYTF.

This clonotype was recorded many times. The chain couples TRBV7-9 to TRBJ1-3; no firm D call. CDR1 is SEHNR, CDR2 FQNEAQ, per germline (reference sequence). Trimming stripped 5 bases from V and 1 base from J, with 6 bases between. This CDR3 is 13 amino acids long. As DNA, the CDR3 is TGTGCCAGCAGCCCATCTTCTGGAAACACCATATATTTT. It specifies CASSPSSGNTIYF.

Ten or more counts support this clonotype. This rearrangement joins TRBV20-1 to TRBJ2-1; possibly TRBD2 for D (6 bases). The germline CDR1 and CDR2 sequences are DFQATT and SNEGSKA (reference sequence). Trimming stripped 7 bases from V and 5 bases from J, with 12 bases between. The length of the CDR3 is 12 residues. In DNA form, the CDR3 reads TGCAGTGTTACGGGGGTAAACAATGAGCAGTTCTTC. Translated, it gives CSVTGVNNEQFF.

This clonotype has at least ten counts. The rearrangement joins TRBV2 to TRBJ1-1; TRBD1 agrees at 8 bases. V shed 11 bases, J shed 8 bases, and the junction held 7 bases outside the gene matches. Germline CDR1 reads SNHLY; CDR2 reads FYNNEI. The CDR3 is 11 residues long. The CDR3 DNA follows: TGTGCCGGTCGACAGGGGCTGGAAGCTTTCTTT. Its translation: CAGRQGLEAFF.

This clonotype was seen at least ten times. CDR3: CASSPGTGGTHEQYF. The CDR3 DNA sequence: TGTGCCAGCAGCCCCGGGACAGGGGGAACTCACGAGCAGTACTTC. The V gene is TRBV7-6, the J gene TRBJ2-7, with 11 bases matching TRBD1. Per germline, CDR1 SGHVS and CDR2 FNYEAQ. Trimming at V came to 5 bases and at J to 5 bases, leaving 8 bases not matched to a gene. This CDR3 region has 15 residues. The whole variable domain, remainder taken from reference TRBV7-6 and TRBJ2-7, is GAGVSQSPRYKVTKRGQDVALRCDPISGHVSLYWYRQALGQGPEFLTYFNYEAQQDKSGLPNDRFSAERPEGSISTLTIQRTEQRDSAMYRCASSPGTGGTHEQYFGPGTRLTVT.

The sample holds many counts of this clonotype. The chain employs TRBV30 and TRBJ2-2; D ambiguous. V gave up 5 bases and J gave up 4 bases, with 8 bases separating them. The CDR3 totals 12 residues. Germline V lookup: CDR1 GTSNPN, CDR2 SVGIG (reference sequence). CDR3: CAWAESTGELFF. The DNA for the CDR3 is TGTGCCTGGGCGGAGAGCACCGGGGAGCTGTTTTTT.